This is a list of T cell receptor beta chains from one sample in a study of STAT5B mutations in CD4+ large granular lymphocyte leukemia. Method: immunoSEQ multiplex PCR; TCRdb's copy keeps in-frame clones and lacks some. Altogether some 29,000 clones are present, over 70% being singletons, with the ten largest covering around 1%. The source material was CD4+ T cells from blood buffy coats. Every receptor here comes from a human donor in good health. CDR3s include the opening cysteine and the closing phenylalanine or tryptophan. The D gene is left open where the match is weak. Expanded clones get a size class; other rows say once, few or many, or leave the size out.

D gene	V gene	clone size	J gene	CDR3 protein	CDR3 DNA
-	TRBV28	once	TRBJ1-1	CASSLLRGGTEAFF	TGTGCCAGCAGTTTACTGCGGGGGGGCACTGAAGCTTTCTTT
TRBD1	TRBV6-1	few	TRBJ1-1	CASTLLTGTEAFF	TGTGCCAGCACCCTCCTGACAGGGACTGAAGCTTTCTTT
TRBD1	TRBV5-6	-	TRBJ1-5	CASSWGTGDNQPQHF	TGTGCCAGCAGCTGGGGGACAGGGGACAATCAGCCCCAGCATTTT
TRBD1	TRBV10-3	-	TRBJ1-3	CAISERNRDSAYPSGNTIYF	TGTGCCATCTCGGAACGGAACCGGGACAGCGCTTACCCCTCTGGAAACACCATATATTTT
TRBD2	TRBV12-5	-	TRBJ2-3	CASGIASGRVDTQYF	TGTGCTAGTGGTATCGCTAGCGGGAGGGTAGATACGCAGTATTTT
TRBD2	TRBV29-1	-	TRBJ2-1	CSAVAGLAGRAEQFF	TGCAGCGCTGTTGCGGGACTAGCAGGGCGGGCGGAGCAGTTCTTC
-	TRBV19	few	TRBJ1-5	CASSINGPQHF	TGTGCCAGTAGTATAAACGGGCCCCAGCATTTT
-	TRBV30	once	TRBJ2-7	CAWSARLFPGASYEQYF	TGTGCCTGGAGTGCCAGGTTGTTCCCAGGGGCTAGCTACGAGCAGTACTTC
-	TRBV5-1	few	TRBJ1-1	CASSIVPNTEAFF	TGCGCCAGCAGCATCGTTCCGAACACTGAAGCTTTCTTT
TRBD1	TRBV9	-	TRBJ1-3	CASSLTGSGNTIYF	TGTGCCAGCAGTCTGACAGGGTCTGGAAACACCATATATTTT
TRBD1	TRBV28	-	TRBJ1-6	CASSFSETGVWNSPLHF	TGTGCCAGCAGTTTTTCTGAGACAGGGGTTTGGAATTCACCCCTCCACTTT
-	TRBV18	-	TRBJ2-5	CASSERTQETQYF	TGTGCCAGCTCAGAGAGGACGCAAGAGACCCAGTACTTC
-	TRBV5-1	-	TRBJ1-2	CASSLDGLRYGYTF	TGCGCCAGCAGCTTGGATGGGCTCCGCTATGGCTACACCTTC
-	TRBV5-5	-	TRBJ2-7	CASSFDRSHEQYF	TGTGCCAGCAGCTTCGACAGGTCCCACGAGCAGTACTTC
-	TRBV30	-	TRBJ1-6	CACPTRELGSPLHF	TGTGCCTGCCCGACCCGGGAACTAGGTTCACCCCTCCACTTT
-	TRBV19	-	TRBJ2-5	CASSIGGGGYQETQYF	TGTGCCAGTAGTATAGGCGGGGGCGGGTACCAAGAGACCCAGTACTTC
TRBD2	TRBV5-6	-	TRBJ2-2	CASSFGLAGSGELFF	TGTGCCAGCAGTTTCGGACTAGCGGGGTCGGGGGAGCTGTTTTTT
TRBD2	TRBV30	-	TRBJ2-5	CAWSKGLAGPETQYF	TGTGCCTGGAGTAAGGGACTAGCGGGGCCAGAGACCCAGTACTTC
-	TRBV2	-	TRBJ1-2	CASSEITPGNGYTF	TGTGCCAGCAGTGAAATAACCCCAGGAAATGGCTACACCTTC
-	TRBV25-1	-	TRBJ2-2	CASISSPGQVNTGELFF	TGTGCCAGCATTTCCTCCCCAGGGCAGGTCAACACCGGGGAGCTGTTTTTT
TRBD1	TRBV4-2	few	TRBJ2-3	CASSLGTGPDTQYF	TGTGCCAGCAGCCTAGGGACAGGGCCAGATACGCAGTATTTT
-	TRBV30	-	TRBJ2-3	CAWSMGGEADTQYF	TGTGCCTGGAGTATGGGGGGAGAGGCAGATACGCAGTATTTT
-	TRBV20-1	few	TRBJ1-5	CSARGMQPQHF	TGCAGTGCTAGGGGGATGCAGCCCCAGCATTTT
-	TRBV2	-	TRBJ2-2	CASSIPTDTRSNTGELFF	TGTGCCAGCAGTATCCCCACGGATACTAGGTCGAACACCGGGGAGCTGTTTTTT
TRBD1	TRBV7-7	few	TRBJ1-1	CASSHRGTEAFF	TGTGCCAGCAGCCACAGGGGAACTGAAGCTTTCTTT
TRBD1	TRBV30	-	TRBJ2-1	CAWSAGRTGPYNEQFF	TGTGCCTGGAGTGCGGGTAGGACAGGGCCCTACAATGAGCAGTTCTTC
-	TRBV7-2	-	TRBJ2-1	CASSLYMVGSYNEQFF	TGTGCCAGCAGCTTATATATGGTAGGCTCCTACAATGAGCAGTTCTTC
-	TRBV5-5	-	TRBJ1-5	CASSTGQINQPQHF	TGTGCCAGCAGCACTGGACAGATCAATCAGCCCCAGCATTTT
-	TRBV19	-	TRBJ2-1	CASSIIGALDEQFF	TGTGCCAGTAGTATAATAGGGGCCCTCGATGAGCAGTTCTTC
-	TRBV2	-	TRBJ1-4	CASSGRGTTNEKLFF	TGTGCCAGCAGCGGTAGGGGTACAACTAATGAAAAACTGTTTTTT
TRBD2	TRBV10-2	-	TRBJ2-1	CASSESKASGGDDEQFF	TGCGCCAGCAGTGAGTCGAAGGCTAGCGGGGGCGACGATGAGCAGTTCTTC
TRBD2	TRBV11-2	-	TRBJ2-7	CASSLDQASGSRGYEQYF	TGTGCCAGCAGCTTAGATCAGGCTAGCGGGAGCCGTGGGTACGAGCAGTACTTC
-	TRBV5-1	-	TRBJ1-6	CASSLEVDSPLHF	TGCGCCAGCAGCTTGGAAGTGGATTCACCCCTCCACTTT
-	TRBV19	-	TRBJ1-5	CATADSNQPQHF	TGTGCCACTGCGGATAGCAATCAGCCCCAGCATTTT
-	TRBV28	-	TRBJ1-4	CASNSGPEKLFF	TGTGCCAGCAATTCAGGGCCTGAAAAACTGTTTTTT
-	TRBV7-2	few	TRBJ2-6	CASSFSGANVLTF	TGTGCCAGCAGCTTCTCTGGGGCCAACGTCCTGACTTTC
-	TRBV29-1	-	TRBJ2-5	CSVAAQETQYF	TGCAGCGTTGCCGCGCAAGAGACCCAGTACTTC
-	TRBV11-3	few	TRBJ1-1	CASSPGPNTEAFF	TGTGCCAGCAGTCCGGGACCGAACACTGAAGCTTTCTTT
TRBD2	TRBV30	once	TRBJ2-1	CAWSKRRAGDEQFF	TGTGCCTGGAGTAAGCGGCGAGCGGGAGATGAGCAGTTCTTC
-	TRBV28	few	TRBJ1-2	CASSFRPREGTYGYTF	TGTGCCAGCAGTTTCCGGCCCCGAGAGGGAACCTATGGCTACACCTTC
TRBD2	TRBV2	-	TRBJ2-7	CASNILAGVPEQYF	TGTGCCAGCAACATACTAGCGGGAGTTCCCGAGCAGTACTTC
-	TRBV5-6	-	TRBJ2-5	CASSLGEIQETQYF	TGTGCCAGCAGCTTGGGGGAGATCCAAGAGACCCAGTACTTC
-	TRBV6-5	-	TRBJ1-1	CASRSGTLPEAFF	TGTGCCAGCAGATCCGGGACTCTTCCTGAAGCTTTCTTT
-	TRBV18	-	TRBJ1-2	CASSPVQSATSNYGYTF	TGTGCCAGCTCACCGGTACAGAGCGCAACCTCTAACTATGGCTACACCTTC
-	TRBV28	-	TRBJ2-3	CASSAPQGSADTQYF	TGTGCCAGCAGTGCCCCTCAGGGATCTGCAGATACGCAGTATTTT
-	TRBV7-8	-	TRBJ2-3	CASRLRSQGSGTDTQYF	TGTGCCAGCAGATTACGGTCACAGGGAAGTGGCACAGATACGCAGTATTTT
-	TRBV30	-	TRBJ1-4	CAWKPPSNEKLFF	TGTGCCTGGAAGCCTCCCTCTAATGAAAAACTGTTTTTT
-	TRBV19	-	TRBJ1-4	CASSRTAGVQEKLFF	TGTGCCAGTAGTAGGACAGCCGGAGTACAAGAAAAACTGTTTTTT
-	TRBV5-1	few	TRBJ2-2	CASSLTGSANTGELFF	TGCGCCAGCAGCTTGACAGGGAGCGCGAACACCGGGGAGCTGTTTTTT
-	TRBV5-4	-	TRBJ1-5	CASSPGAGGGTSNQPQHF	TGTGCCAGCAGCCCGGGGGCGGGGGGAGGGACTAGCAATCAGCCCCAGCATTTT
TRBD1	TRBV5-1	-	TRBJ2-2	CASSWGQGRGELFF	TGCGCCAGCAGCTGGGGACAGGGGCGAGGGGAGCTGTTTTTT
-	TRBV30	-	TRBJ2-1	CAWFRSSYNEQFF	TGTGCCTGGTTTCGAAGCTCCTACAATGAGCAGTTCTTC
-	TRBV30	-	TRBJ2-1	CAWSVSHNEQFF	TGTGCCTGGAGTGTATCTCACAATGAGCAGTTCTTC
-	TRBV6-5	-	TRBJ2-2	CASKPQLTGELFF	TGTGCCAGCAAACCTCAGCTAACCGGGGAGCTGTTTTTT
-	TRBV7-2	-	TRBJ2-2	CASSLLLGVDTGELFF	TGTGCCAGCAGCTTATTACTAGGGGTGGACACCGGGGAGCTGTTTTTT